The 22 T cell receptor beta chains presented below share a single source sample, sequenced in a study of breast tumors, draining lymph nodes, adjacent tissues. Samples came from axillary lymph nodes draining the breast cancer. Using its own MiXCR run on the multiplex PCR reads, TCRdb lists one record per CDR3 protein. The profile shows about 230,000 distinct CDR3 sequences, about 32% of them singletons. Sequencing used axillary lymph node tissue. All receptors derive from a female donor with breast cancer. Some clones in this sample may be carry-over from other donors' samples.

Many counts were recorded for this clonotype. The chain links TRBV24-1 to TRBJ1-5; D possibly corresponds to TRBD1 (5 bases). The CDR3 totals 14 residues. From germline, CDR1 is KGHDR and CDR2 SFDVKD. With 9 bases removed from V and 0 bases from J, the gap between germline ends came to 11 bases. In nucleotides, the CDR3 is TGTGCCACCTCGGGACGGAATAGCAATCAGCCCCAGCATTTT. Protein product: CATSGRNSNQPQHF.

The V call is TRBV29-1, the J call TRBJ2-5; the D is unclear. This CDR3 region has 10 residues. Deletions cut 7 bases from V and 5 bases from J, with 8 bases between. Germline V lookup: CDR1 SQVTM, CDR2 ANQGSEA. The CDR3 nucleotides read TGCAGCGGGAGAGTTGAGACCCAGTACTTC. Translated: CSGRVETQYF.

This clonotype has only one observation. The chain couples TRBV2 to TRBJ2-3, with 9 bases matching TRBD2. The CDR3 spans 12 residues. With 10 bases clipped from V and 2 bases from J, the junction kept 1 base outside the gene matches. In germline, CDR1 is SNHLY, CDR2 FYNNEI. The CDR3 nucleotides are TGTGCCATAGCGGGAGCCACAGATACGCAGTATTTT. Translating gives CAIAGATDTQYF.

This clonotype was counted many times. The V and J genes are TRBV11-2 and TRBJ2-1, with 7 bases that match TRBD2. V dropped 5 bases and J dropped 2; count of bases not matched to a gene: 18. The V gene's germline CDR1 is SGHAT and CDR2 FQNNGV. The CDR3 has 19 residues. CDR3 DNA sequence: TGTGCCAGCAGCACCACCTCTCCCTGGAAGCGGGGTCCCTACAATGAGCAGTTCTTC. The encoded protein is CASSTTSPWKRGPYNEQFF.

The chain links TRBV6-4 to TRBJ2-5, with D perhaps given as TRBD1 or TRBD2 (5 bases each). CDR3 length equals 17 residues. Germline V gives CDR1 MRHNA, CDR2 SNTAGT. V lost 8 bases and J lost 5, with 27 bases in between. Written as DNA, the CDR3 is TGTGCCAGCGTAAACTTCAGGGAGTTAAGGCAGAGCGAGACCCAGTACTTC. It yields the protein CASVNFRELRQSETQYF.

This chain uses TRBV15 with TRBJ2-3; 8 bases agree with TRBD2. The CDR3 spans 17 residues. Looked up from germline, CDR1 is LNHNV and CDR2 is YYDKDF (reference sequence). The J segment lost 5 bases and the V segment lost 0 bases, leaving 10 bases of the junction unmatched. CDR3 coding DNA: TGTGCCACCAGCAGAGACTTAGCGGGATCGACTCGAGATACGCAGTATTTT. The encoded protein is CATSRDLAGSTRDTQYF.

The table lists this clonotype with a few counts. The chain combines TRBV15 with TRBJ1-2; D is unclear. Germline assignment: CDR1 LNHNV and CDR2 YYDKDF (reference sequence). This CDR3 has 14 residues. Trimming took off 3 bases at V and 4 bases at J, with 12 bases between the two ends. The CDR3 here is CATSRDPTGYGYTF. The CDR3 nucleotides are TGTGCCACCAGCAGGGACCCGACGGGCTATGGCTACACCTTC.

This clonotype was seen many times. This chain joins TRBV19 and TRBJ2-1; 13 bases are a match to TRBD2. The V segment lost 4 bases and the J segment 9 bases; nucleotides outside the gene matches: 9. CDR3 length: 16 residues. CDR1 is LNHDA and CDR2 is SQIVND in the germline V gene (reference sequence). CDR3 protein: CASSTPGLAGVGEQFF. The DNA of the CDR3 is TGTGCCAGTAGTACCCCCGGACTAGCGGGAGTTGGTGAGCAGTTCTTC.

On this clonotype itself: The conserved phenylalanine or tryptophan is not found at the CDR3 terminus, so this likely reflects a read error. The limits of the CDR3 on the DNA are not certain, so only TCRdb's listed CDR3 is given. The chain links TRBV12-3 or TRBV12-4 to TRBJ2-3; the D segment call TRBD2 is taken from the table without a DNA check. The CDR3 spans 10 residues, counting both ends. CDR3 in amino acids: CASSPGLAGG.

This clonotype was observed at least ten times. The rearrangement joins TRBV20-1 to TRBJ2-1; TRBD2 aligns across 10 bases. Germline loops: CDR1 DFQATT, CDR2 SNEGSKA (reference sequence). Trimming took 3 bases from V and 6 from J; bases not matched to a gene: 5. The CDR3 is 14 amino acids. CDR3 sequence: CSASWTSGFNEQFF. The CDR3 coding sequence is TGCAGTGCTAGTTGGACTAGCGGTTTCAATGAGCAGTTCTTC.

This clonotype has at least ten counts. V gene TRBV11-2 combines with J gene TRBJ2-1; 8 bases match TRBD2. CDR3 size: 14 residues. Germline lookup yields CDR1 SGHAT and CDR2 FQNNGV. With V trimmed by 7 bases and J by 9 bases, 11 bases remained unmatched. DNA for the CDR3: TGTGCCAGCAAGGCGGGACTAGGTGTAGTTGAGCAGTTCTTC. Its translation is CASKAGLGVVEQFF.

This clonotype came up many times. This chain uses TRBV5-1 with TRBJ2-5; TRBD2 agrees at 11 bases. The germline V gene has CDR1 SGHRS and CDR2 YFSETQ. The ends lost 5 bases at V and 5 bases at J; junction bases unmatched: 8. There are 15 residues in the CDR3. CDR3 DNA sequence: TGCGCCAGCAGGTTAACTAGCGGGAGAGTGGAGACCCAGTACTTC. This gives the protein CASRLTSGRVETQYF.

This clonotype was counted a few times. V and J are TRBV3-1 and TRBJ1-1, with D possibly TRBD1 on 6 matching bases. Germline assignment: CDR1 LGHDT and CDR2 YNNKEL (reference sequence). V shed 1 base and J shed 5 bases, with 11 bases lying between them. The CDR3 is 14 amino acids. In nucleotides, the CDR3 is TGTGCCAGCAGCCAAGGACAGGTATTGACTGAAGCTTTCTTT. This translates into CASSQGQVLTEAFF.

In its sample, this clonotype was seen a few times. The chain is built from TRBV29-1 and TRBJ1-1; D remains ambiguous. The CDR3 consists of 10 residues. The germline gives CDR1 SQVTM, CDR2 ANQGSEA. The V end was cut by 6 bases, the J end by 7 bases, with 9 bases between. CDR3 loop: CSVRGVEAFF. For the CDR3, the DNA is TGCAGCGTGCGGGGAGTTGAAGCTTTCTTT.

Details on this clonotype: This could be a read error, since a much larger clone is one nucleotide away. V gene TRBV6-6 combines with J gene TRBJ2-1, with D possibly TRBD1 on 5 matching bases. CDR3 length: 13 amino acids. CDR1 is MNHNY, CDR2 SVGAGI, per germline (reference sequence). V was pared by 8 bases and J by 9 bases, with 17 bases between. The CDR3 sequence: CASQLAQGSEQFF. CDR3 sequence (DNA): TGTGCCAGCCAACTGGCGCAGGGCAGTGAGCAGTTCTTC.

The sample holds many counts of this clonotype. V and J are TRBV19 and TRBJ2-7, with 10 bases identical to TRBD2. Germline V lookup: CDR1 LNHDA, CDR2 SQIVND (reference sequence). J gave up 5 bases and V 6 bases, and 10 bases lay outside the gene matches. This CDR3 has 15 residues. The CDR3 DNA follows: TGTGCCAGTAGCCCGAGGGCTAGCGGGAGTGACGAGCAGTACTTC. It yields the protein CASSPRASGSDEQYF. The full variable domain, with the rest looked up from reference TRBV19 and TRBJ2-7, is DGGITQSPKYLFRKEGQNVTLSCEQNLNHDAMYWYRQDPGQGLRLIYYSQIVNDFQKGDIAEGYSVSREKKESFPLTVTSAQKNPTAFYLCASSPRASGSDEQYFGPGTRLTVT.

This clonotype was detected ten times or more. This chain connects TRBV6-6 to TRBJ2-7; D tentatively fits TRBD1 or TRBD2 (5 bases each). Per germline, CDR1 MNHNY and CDR2 SVGAGI (reference sequence). Trimming pared 8 bases from V and 3 bases from J, leaving 11 bases between. CDR3 length equals 12 residues. The CDR3 region has the DNA TGTGCCAGCCGGGACCGTCTCTACGAGCAGTACTTC. Translation gives CASRDRLYEQYF.

This clonotype was seen at least ten times. The CDR3 DNA reads as TGCAGCGTTGAGGTGGGTGACGGCATTCAGTACTTC. It translates to CSVEVGDGIQYF. The chain recombines TRBV29-1 with TRBJ2-4; D is ambiguous. Trimming removed 3 bases from V and 9 bases from J, with 12 bases in between. Germline V gives CDR1 SQVTM, CDR2 ANQGSEA. CDR3 length: 12 residues. The full variable domain, rest sourced from reference TRBV29-1 and TRBJ2-4, is SAVISQKPSRDICQRGTSLTIQCQVDSQVTMMFWYRQQPGQSLTLIATANQGSEATYESGFVIDKFPISRPNLTFSTLTVSNMSPEDSSIYLCSVEVGDGIQYFGAGTRLSVL.

DNA of the CDR3: TGTGCCAGCAGTCTAGGGACTAGCGGAAACATTCAGTACTTC. Protein product: CASSLGTSGNIQYF. The J gene is TRBJ2-4, the V gene TRBV12-3 or TRBV12-4; 11 bases are a match to TRBD2. With V trimmed by 5 bases and J by 6 bases, 3 bases remained unmatched. This CDR3 region has 14 residues.

This clonotype has more than one count but fewer than ten. V usage is TRBV7-8 and J usage is TRBJ1-1; D unresolved. Germline V gene sequence: CDR1 SGHVS, CDR2 FQNEAQ. Trimming removed 5 bases from V and 1 base from J, with 8 bases in between. This CDR3 has 13 amino acids. CDR3 nucleotide sequence: TGTGCCAGCAGCCCTGGTGCGAACACTGAAGCTTTCTTT. Amino acid sequence: CASSPGANTEAFF.

This clonotype was seen many times. The rearrangement joins TRBV28 to TRBJ2-5, with TRBD2 as a possible D gene (5 bases). This CDR3 is built from 11 residues. The germline gives CDR1 MDHEN, CDR2 SYDVKM. The CDR3 loop is CASKRSETQYF. CDR3 nucleotides: TGTGCTTCTAAGCGGAGTGAGACCCAGTACTTC.

CDR3 loop: CATSRVPGRGNEKLFF. DNA for the CDR3: TGTGCCACCAGCAGAGTCCCCGGGAGAGGTAATGAAAAACTGTTTTTT. This sequence joins TRBV15 and TRBJ1-4, with no clear D. Germline V lookup: CDR1 LNHNV, CDR2 YYDKDF (reference sequence). The CDR3 is 16 residues long. Trimming removed 1 base at V and 4 bases at J, with 13 bases between.